A single sample gave rise to the 31 T cell receptor beta chains below, sequenced in a study of T cell repertoires in cytomegalovirus infection (dated by TCRdb to about 2019). The treatment or condition label of this sample denotes: in vitro stimulation with specific CMV peptide epitopes to enrich CMV-specific T cells. These TCRs are of unknown antigen specificity. For sequencing, an Illumina HiSeq 1500 was employed. Through fastp at Q25 and MiXCR, TCRdb rebuilt clones from the public reads, retaining in-frame beta chains. Rows with one shared CDR3 protein collapse into an entry with the most common genes and DNA. For this sample there are around 900,000 distinct CDR3 sequences; approximately 33% appear just once. The ten largest make up around 15% of the sample. The sample was cultured CD8+ T cells from PBMCs, taken from culture after CMV antigen stimulation. Receptors were obtained from a human donor in good health (CMV status not recorded). Some clones in this sample may be carry-over from other donors' samples.

The J gene is TRBJ1-3, the V gene TRBV7-4; 7 bases match TRBD1. This CDR3 is built from 13 residues. In germline, CDR1 is SGHVT, CDR2 SQSDAQ. V was clipped by 8 bases and J by 6 bases; unmatched bases: 7. The CDR3 reads CASQTGSVNTIYF. Written as DNA, the CDR3 is TGTGCCAGCCAGACAGGGTCCGTAAACACCATATATTTT.

The chain uses TRBV6-1 and TRBJ2-2; TRBD1 might be the D (5 bases). The V and J ends lost 8 bases and 1 base respectively, with 11 bases between them. CDR1 and CDR2 from the germline V gene are MNHNS and SASEGT. The CDR3 covers 14 residues. CDR3 loop: CASASTENTGELFF. In DNA, the CDR3 is TGTGCCAGCGCTTCGACAGAGAACACCGGGGAGCTGTTTTTT.

The chain combines TRBV7-3 with TRBJ2-1; D ambiguous. Trimming removed 3 bases at V and 6 bases at J, with 12 bases between. CDR3 size: 14 residues. From germline, CDR1 is SGHTA and CDR2 FQGTGA. CDR3 sequence (DNA): TGTGCCAGCAGCTTTTTAGACTCCGCCAATGAGCAGTTCTTC. It is translated as CASSFLDSANEQFF.

The V gene is TRBV5-4, the J gene TRBJ2-3; no clear D. This CDR3 has 12 residues. Trimming cost V 4 bases and J 4 bases, with 7 bases left between them. Per germline, CDR1 SGHNT and CDR2 YYREEE (reference sequence). CDR3: CASSMEPDTQYF. CDR3 nucleotides: TGTGCCAGCAGCATGGAACCAGATACGCAGTATTTT. The entire variable domain, with the rest obtained from reference TRBV5-4 and TRBJ2-3, is as follows: ETGVTQSPTHLIKTRGQQVTLRCSSQSGHNTVSWYQQALGQGPQFIFQYYREEENGRGNFPPRFSGLQFPNYSSELNVNALELDDSALYLCASSMEPDTQYFGPGTRLTVL.

This clonotype came up a few times. The chain is built from TRBV5-6 and TRBJ2-3; 9 nucleotides align to TRBD2. V lost 0 bases, J lost 0 bases, and 17 bases stayed unmatched. The germline gives CDR1 SGHDT, CDR2 YYEEEE. CDR3 length: 21 residues. In DNA, the CDR3 is TGTGCCAGCAGCTTGGCCAACGGGGCTAGCGGGGTGACGACTAGCACAGATACGCAGTATTTT. As protein: CASSLANGASGVTTSTDTQYF.

This clonotype showed up just a few times. The chain joins TRBV14 to TRBJ2-4; D gene unclear. V was pared by 0 bases and J by 1 base, with 7 bases between. The germline CDR1 and CDR2 sequences are SGHDN and FVKESK. This CDR3 is built from 15 residues. CDR3 loop: CASSQEYGAKNIQYF. Here the CDR3 DNA reads TGTGCCAGCAGCCAAGAGTATGGGGCCAAAAACATTCAGTACTTC.

With respect to this clonotype: Possible read error: a much larger clone is one base away. The V call is TRBV7-8, the J call TRBJ2-3; 12 positions match TRBD1. Per germline, CDR1 SGHVS and CDR2 FQNEAQ. The CDR3 covers 22 residues. The CDR3 nucleotides read TGTCCCAGCAGCCCAAACTTGGACCAGGGGCCCGGGACAGGGGGCCTGCCAGATACGCAGTATTTT. This gives the protein CPSSPNLDQGPGTGGLPDTQYF.

This clonotype was counted many times. The V call is TRBV12-3 or TRBV12-4, the J call TRBJ1-1; weak D call: TRBD1 (6 bases). The CDR3 length is 12 residues. V lost 6 bases, J lost 7 bases, and 12 bases lay in between. CDR3 amino acids: CASRMDSREAFF. The CDR3 DNA reads TGTGCCAGCAGAATGGACAGCCGTGAAGCTTTCTTT.

V gene TRBV7-9 combines with J gene TRBJ2-3, with unresolved D. The V end was cut by 5 bases, the J end by 4 bases, with 13 bases between. The CDR3 is 14 amino acids. From germline, CDR1 is SEHNR and CDR2 FQNEAQ (reference sequence). The CDR3 sequence is CASSQKLVSDTQYF. The DNA for the CDR3 is TGTGCCAGCAGCCAGAAACTGGTCTCAGATACGCAGTATTTT. The full variable domain, its missing parts supplied by reference TRBV7-9 and TRBJ2-3, is DTGVSQNPRHKITKRGQNVTFRCDPISEHNRLYWYRQTLGQGPEFLTYFQNEAQLEKSRLLSDRFSAERPKGSFSTLEIQRTEQGDSAMYLCASSQKLVSDTQYFGPGTRLTVL.

CDR3 in amino acids: CASSSVPRWGKTQYF. CDR3 bases: TGTGCCAGCAGCTCGGTGCCAAGGTGGGGAAAGACCCAGTACTTC. The rearrangement uses TRBV5-8 and TRBJ2-5; D is unclear. Trimming shortened V by 3 bases and J by 6 bases, and 18 bases separated the two germline ends. The germline V gene has CDR1 SGHTS and CDR2 YDEGEE. The CDR3 length is 15 residues.

The chain joins TRBV12-3 or TRBV12-4 to TRBJ2-3, with TRBD2 matching over 11 bases. CDR3 length equals 17 residues. V dropped 3 bases and J dropped 0; count of bases not matched to a gene: 5. DNA for the CDR3: TGTGCCAGCAGTTTCTGGCTAGCGGGGGGTAGCACAGATACGCAGTATTTT. This sequence encodes CASSFWLAGGSTDTQYF.

This clonotype appeared a few times. The rearrangement links TRBV9 to TRBJ2-3, with TRBD1 identical over 7 bases. Germline V gene lookup returns CDR1 SGDLS and CDR2 YYNGEE. Trimming took 4 bases from V and 1 from J; bases not matched to a gene: 9. This CDR3 is 16 amino acids long. Written as DNA, the CDR3 is TGTGCCAGCAGCTCTCACCCCGGGACAGGCACAGATACGCAGTATTTT. Protein product: CASSSHPGTGTDTQYF. The full variable domain, in which reference TRBV9 and TRBJ2-3 provide the parts outside the CDR3, is DSGVTQTPKHLITATGQRVTLRCSPRSGDLSVYWYQQSLDQGLQFLIQYYNGEERAKGNILERFSAQQFPDLHSELNLSSLELGDSALYFCASSSHPGTGTDTQYFGPGTRLTVL.

This clonotype was detected ten times or more. This chain joins TRBV7-6 and TRBJ1-4, with TRBD1 identical over 7 bases. The germline V gene has CDR1 SGHVS and CDR2 FNYEAQ. This CDR3 contains 19 residues. V was pared by 5 bases and J by 0 bases, with 15 bases of the junction left unmatched. CDR3 sequence reads: CASSVRPGTDNATNEKLFF. The DNA of the CDR3 is TGTGCCAGCAGCGTACGTCCCGGGACAGACAATGCAACTAATGAAAAACTGTTTTTT.

This chain connects TRBV23-1 to TRBJ2-1; perhaps D is TRBD1 or TRBD2 (5 bases each). TRBV23-1 is an ORF for which the function is uncertain. The CDR3 has 16 amino acids. V lost 7 bases and J lost 2, with 18 bases in between. The CDR3, as DNA: TGCGCCAGCATCAAACTCCGGGACGGACCCTACAATGAGCAGTTCTTC. It is translated as CASIKLRDGPYNEQFF.

This clonotype was picked up a small number of times. The V and J genes are TRBV4-1 and TRBJ2-7; 11 bases are a match to TRBD1. The CDR3 has 15 residues. V lost 2 bases and J lost 2; bases outside the gene matches: 2. Per the germline V gene, CDR1 is MGHRA and CDR2 is YSYEKL. The CDR3 region has the DNA TGCGCCAGCAGCCAATTGGACAGGGGGCCCTACGAGCAGTACTTC. This gives the protein CASSQLDRGPYEQYF.

This clonotype was recorded many times. The genes are TRBV12-3 or TRBV12-4 and TRBJ2-5; 15 nucleotides line up with TRBD2. The CDR3 consists of 17 residues. With V trimmed by 7 bases and J by 5 bases, 11 bases remained unmatched. CDR3 region: CASTLRTSGGAGETQYF. The CDR3 DNA follows: TGTGCCAGCACCCTTCGGACTAGCGGGGGGGCAGGGGAGACCCAGTACTTC.

The V call is TRBV3-1, the J call TRBJ2-2; 9 bases are a match to TRBD2. CDR1 and CDR2 (germline): LGHDT, YNNKEL (reference sequence). Losses at the gene ends were 3 bases for V and 5 bases for J; bases not matched to a gene: 7. The CDR3 has 16 residues. CDR3 nucleotide sequence: TGTGCCAGCAGCCAGGCGGGGGGGAGTGGAACCGGGGAGCTGTTTTTT. Its protein is CASSQAGGSGTGELFF.

This clonotype was seen a few times. The chain combines TRBV12-3 or TRBV12-4 with TRBJ2-6; D is unclear. The V end was cut by 3 bases, the J end by 0 bases, with 15 bases between. This CDR3 region has 18 residues. CDR3 DNA sequence: TGTGCCAGCAGTTTCGTCCCAAGCCCAAGCTCTGGGGCCAACGTCCTGACTTTC. This translates into CASSFVPSPSSGANVLTF.

This clonotype was observed a few times. The chain couples TRBV27 to TRBJ2-7; D remains unclear. CDR1 is MNHEY and CDR2 is SMNVEV in the germline V gene (reference sequence). V lost 3 bases to trimming and J lost 7 bases, with 16 bases between them. This CDR3 contains 14 residues. The CDR3, as DNA: TGTGCCAGCAGTTTGGGTTCGGGCTTAAGGGAGCAGTACTTC. This codes for CASSLGSGLREQYF.

A few counts support this clonotype. This rearrangement joins TRBV19 to TRBJ1-5; D call uncertain. The CDR3 extends over 15 amino acids. The V gene lost 7 bases and the J gene lost 0 bases, with 13 bases spanning the gap. Germline CDR1 reads LNHDA; CDR2 reads SQIVND (reference sequence). The chain's CDR3 is CASTDGRYSNQPQHF. DNA for the CDR3: TGTGCCAGTACCGACGGTCGATATAGCAATCAGCCCCAGCATTTT.

The genes are TRBV28 and TRBJ1-1, with 9 bases matching TRBD1. CDR1 is MDHEN and CDR2 is SYDVKM in the germline V gene. The CDR3 is made up of 15 amino acids. J was trimmed by 8 bases and V by 7 bases; bases with no gene match: 14. CDR3 amino acids: CASIDPGQGLQEAFF. CDR3 DNA sequence: TGTGCCAGCATCGATCCGGGACAGGGTCTTCAGGAAGCTTTCTTT.

The V call is TRBV9, the J call TRBJ1-1; no clear D. Germline V gene sequence: CDR1 SGDLS, CDR2 YYNGEE. V lost 0 bases and J lost 0, with 9 bases in between. The CDR3 sequence is 15 residues long. CDR3 nucleotides: TGTGCCAGCAGCGTAGGGACTTTAATGAACACTGAAGCTTTCTTT. It translates to CASSVGTLMNTEAFF.

This clonotype was observed a few times. The chain carries TRBV12-5 and TRBJ1-1; 7 bases map to TRBD1. The CDR3 loop spans 12 amino acids. CDR1 and CDR2 (germline): LGHNT, FRNRAP. Trimming took 7 bases from V and 10 from J; bases not matched to a gene: 9. The CDR3 DNA is TGTGCTAGTGCGGAGGGGGCGATTGGAGCTTTCTTT. Translated: CASAEGAIGAFF.

V usage is TRBV7-9 and J usage is TRBJ2-1; D might be TRBD1 (6 bases). The germline CDR1 and CDR2 sequences are SEHNR and FQNEAQ (reference sequence). CDR3 length equals 15 residues. V shed 5 bases and J shed 3 bases, with 14 bases lying between them. As DNA, the CDR3 is TGTGCCAGCAGCCCCTGGACAGAAGACTACAATGAGCAGTTCTTC. Translating it yields CASSPWTEDYNEQFF.

This clonotype occurred many times. V is TRBV7-2 and J is TRBJ2-5; TRBD2 might be the D (6 bases). Trimming removed 1 base at V and 4 bases at J, with 13 bases between. Germline-derived CDR1 and CDR2 are SGHTA and FQGNSA. The CDR3 has 15 residues. CDR3 residues: CASSLVGGVTETQYF. CDR3 coding DNA: TGTGCCAGCAGCTTAGTGGGCGGGGTGACAGAGACCCAGTACTTC.

Ten or more counts support this clonotype. As DNA, the CDR3 is TGTGCCAGCAGTCGGACAGCATCGAACACTGAAGCTTTCTTT. The encoded protein is CASSRTASNTEAFF. V gene TRBV6-1 combines with J gene TRBJ1-1; D may be TRBD1 (6 bases). Trimming removed 5 bases from V and 1 base from J, with 11 bases in between. Germline V lookup: CDR1 MNHNS, CDR2 SASEGT. This CDR3 contains 14 residues.

There are a few counts of this clonotype. The chain links TRBV7-9 to TRBJ2-7, with TRBD1 as a possible D gene (5 bases). The CDR3 spans 14 residues. V lost 8 bases and J 2 bases, leaving 16 bases between the germline ends. Germline values: CDR1 SEHNR, CDR2 FQNEAQ (reference sequence). CDR3 DNA: TGTGCCAGCGTGGGTACGACAGATACCTACGAGCAGTACTTC. It yields the protein CASVGTTDTYEQYF.

This clonotype was seen more than once but under ten times. Relative to the germline gene, one junction end is altered; a read error may explain this. This chain joins TRBV4-1 and TRBJ1-1; D is undetermined. This CDR3 region has 17 residues. The germline V gene encodes CDR1 MGHRA and CDR2 YSYEKL. CDR3 nucleotides: TGTGCCAGCAGCCAGGTAGGTGGCCGACGGGGAGTTTCTGAAGCTTTCTTT. Encoded protein: CASSQVGGRRGVSEAFF.

The chain carries TRBV5-4 and TRBJ1-6, with TRBD1 matching over 10 bases. The germline gives CDR1 SGHNT, CDR2 YYREEE (reference sequence). This CDR3 is built from 14 residues. Losses at the gene ends were 3 bases for V and 10 bases for J; bases not matched to a gene: 4. This CDR3 reads CASSWRTGGSPLHF. The CDR3 nucleotides read TGTGCCAGCAGCTGGAGGACAGGGGGATCACCCCTCCACTTT.

Comment on this clonotype: The junction and the germline gene differ at one end; a read error may be behind it. This chain links TRBV28 with TRBJ2-5; D remains ambiguous. Germline V gene sequence: CDR1 MDHEN, CDR2 SYDVKM. The CDR3 has 15 residues. The CDR3 sequence is CASSLWLDLREPQYF. In DNA, the CDR3 is TGTGCCAGCAGTTTATGGTTAGACTTAAGAGAGCCCCAGTACTTC.

In DNA form, the CDR3 reads TGTGCCAGCAGTGAAAGGCTTCAGAGCTCCTATAATTCACCCCTCCACTTT. It codes for CASSERLQSSYNSPLHF. The rearrangement joins TRBV2 to TRBJ1-6, with D unclear. V was pared by 2 bases and J by 0 bases, with 11 bases between. The CDR3 runs to 17 residues. In germline, CDR1 is SNHLY, CDR2 FYNNEI.